The clone carrying this TCR beta chain was seen a handful of times. Its antigen is as yet unknown. This sample was included in a study of response to subunit inactivated influenza vaccine. One entry per CDR3 protein, called by TCRdb with MiXCR from the RT-PCR reads. The repertoire consists of some 500,000 distinct CDR3 sequences, with 10% to 15% occurring once and the leading ten covering around 14%. Study-wide results and caveats: Few additional T cells are recruited per seasonal influenza vaccination, authors suggested.

The sample consisted of PBMCs from blood, taken roughly 48 days after vaccination. This sequence originates from a man aged 50-60 years who received an inactivated influenza vaccine.

The CDR3 DNA follows: TGTGCCAGCACCTTTGCGGGGGGTAATCAGCCCCAGCATTTT. It is translated as CASTFAGGNQPQHF. The chain combines TRBV12-3 or TRBV12-4 with TRBJ1-5; a possible D gene is TRBD1 (5 bases). Trimming took off 7 bases at V and 4 bases at J, with 14 bases between the two ends. The CDR3 has 14 amino acids.